One and the same sample provided the 17 T cell receptor beta chains below, sequenced in a study of technical replicates of blood from a handful of donors. The repertoire was sequenced with immunoSEQ multiplex PCR; TCRdb's copy has only in-frame clones and lacks some. The repertoire consists of about 84,000 clones, with less than 98% occurring once and the leading ten covering about 0.19%. Sequencing used T cells isolated from PBMCs. The receptors shown here come from a human donor in good health.

The genes are TRBV6-1 and TRBJ1-4, with D unclear. This CDR3 comprises 14 residues. V shed 4 bases and J shed 7 bases, with 13 bases lying between them. Per germline, CDR1 MNHNS and CDR2 SASEGT. Here the CDR3 reads CASSAVEVGEKLFF. Here the CDR3 DNA reads TGTGCCAGCAGTGCCGTCGAGGTGGGTGAAAAACTGTTTTTT.

This chain uses TRBV28 with TRBJ1-2; D possibly corresponds to TRBD1 (6 bases). Germline assignment: CDR1 MDHEN and CDR2 SYDVKM. The CDR3 length is 13 residues. V lost 3 bases and J 4 bases, leaving 9 bases between the germline ends. The CDR3 nucleotides are TGTGCCAGCAGTTTGATGGGGGCCTATGGCTACACCTTC. It yields the protein CASSLMGAYGYTF.

This chain connects TRBV6-1 to TRBJ2-1; a weak D match, TRBD2 (6 bases). V lost 5 bases, J lost 8 bases, and 16 bases lay in between. Germline assignment: CDR1 MNHNS and CDR2 SASEGT. This CDR3 contains 14 residues. The chain's CDR3 is CASSSWDSVYEQFF. DNA for the CDR3: TGTGCCAGCAGTTCCTGGGACTCCGTGTATGAGCAGTTCTTC.

Here the CDR3 reads CASSLSRTGETQYF. The CDR3 DNA reads as TGTGCCAGCAGTTTATCGAGAACCGGGGAGACCCAGTACTTC. The chain links TRBV27 to TRBJ2-5; no reliable D call. V lost 0 bases and J lost 5, with 10 bases in between. The CDR3 is made up of 14 amino acids. Germline values: CDR1 MNHEY, CDR2 SMNVEV (reference sequence).

The chain employs TRBV11-2 and TRBJ1-5; D not certain. The V end lost 5 bases, the J end lost 4 bases, and 6 bases lay between the germline ends. The CDR3 is made up of 12 amino acids. Per the germline V gene, CDR1 is SGHAT and CDR2 is FQNNGV. The CDR3 here is CASSTRNQPQHF. The CDR3 DNA reads TGTGCCAGCAGCACAAGAAATCAGCCCCAGCATTTT.

The V and J genes are TRBV5-6 and TRBJ2-5; 9 positions agree with TRBD2. The CDR3 length is 15 residues. V shed 6 bases, J shed 2 bases, and the junction held 8 bases outside the gene matches. The germline V gene has CDR1 SGHDT and CDR2 YYEEEE. CDR3: CASKLAGYLQETQYF. The CDR3 nucleotides read TGTGCCAGCAAGCTAGCGGGATACCTTCAAGAGACCCAGTACTTC. The variable domain in full, with the rest retrieved from reference TRBV5-6 and TRBJ2-5, is DAGVTQSPTHLIKTRGQQVTLRCSPKSGHDTVSWYQQALGQGPQFIFQYYEEEERQRGNFPDRFSGHQFPNYSSELNVNALLLGDSALYLCASKLAGYLQETQYFGPGTRLLVL.

Regarding this clone: The junction differs from germline at one of its ends, possibly a read error. The rearrangement links TRBV10-3 to TRBJ2-4; D is unresolved. Germline V gene sequence: CDR1 ENHRY, CDR2 SYGVKD. There are 14 residues in the CDR3. The CDR3 loop is CAISEEVGGRVLNF. DNA of the CDR3: TGTGCCATCAGTGAGGAGGTTGGCGGTCGGGTCCTCAACTTC.

V and J are TRBV6-6 and TRBJ2-2; the D gene is possibly TRBD2 (6 bases). V lost 6 bases to trimming and J lost 1 base, with 12 bases between them. CDR3 size: 15 residues. In germline, CDR1 is MNHNY, CDR2 SVGAGI (reference sequence). DNA for the CDR3: TGTGCCAGCAGGATATATAGCGGGAACACCGGGGAGCTGTTTTTT. This encodes CASRIYSGNTGELFF.

This chain uses TRBV7-6 with TRBJ1-1; D call uncertain. From germline, CDR1 is SGHVS and CDR2 FNYEAQ. V dropped 7 bases and J dropped 3 bases, with 15 bases sitting between them. The CDR3 runs 14 residues. Here the CDR3 DNA reads TGTGCCAGCACTCTAATGGCGGGTCACACTGAAGCTTTCTTT. Its translation: CASTLMAGHTEAFF.

The gene calls are TRBV5-6 and TRBJ1-5; D perhaps matches TRBD1 (5 bases). V lost 4 bases and J 3 bases, leaving 11 bases between the germline ends. CDR3 length: 14 residues. Germline CDR1 SGHDT, CDR2 YYEEEE. CDR3 residues: CASSGRGSNQPQHF. The CDR3, as DNA: TGTGCCAGCAGCGGGCGGGGGTCCAATCAGCCCCAGCATTTT.

This clone appeared a single time. DNA for the CDR3: TGTGCCAGTAGGGACAGTAATAGCAATCAGCCCCAGCATTTT. This encodes CASRDSNSNQPQHF. The V call is TRBV19, the J call TRBJ1-5; TRBD1 is a possible D gene (6 bases). Trimming took 6 bases from V and 0 from J, leaving 9 bases between them. The germline V gene has CDR1 LNHDA and CDR2 SQIVND (reference sequence). This CDR3 is 14 amino acids long.

V gene TRBV9 combines with J gene TRBJ2-7; D ambiguous. The V gene lost 0 bases and the J gene lost 2 bases, with 9 bases spanning the gap. CDR3 length equals 14 residues. Looked up from germline, CDR1 is SGDLS and CDR2 is YYNGEE. The CDR3, as DNA: TGTGCCAGCAGCGTAGCGGGTACCACCTACGAGCAGTACTTC. Encoded protein: CASSVAGTTYEQYF.

J is TRBJ2-3 and V is TRBV5-4, with a weak D call TRBD2 (6 bases). V was cut by 5 bases and J by 3 bases, with 16 bases left in between. The CDR3 is 15 amino acids. Germline V gene lookup returns CDR1 SGHNT and CDR2 YYREEE (reference sequence). The CDR3 reads CASSPVGGRTDTQYF. The CDR3 DNA follows: TGTGCCAGCAGTCCGGTCGGGGGTAGGACAGATACGCAGTATTTT.

J is TRBJ1-6 and V is TRBV19, with 9 bases that match TRBD1. Germline CDR1 is LNHDA and CDR2 is SQIVND (reference sequence). The V gene end was trimmed by 7 bases and the J gene end by 10 bases; junction bases not matched to a gene: 8. The CDR3 length is 14 residues. CDR3: CASTPDRGWSPLHF. The CDR3 DNA is TGTGCCAGTACCCCGGACAGGGGCTGGTCACCCCTCCACTTT. Complete variable domain (other parts from reference TRBV19 and TRBJ1-6): DGGITQSPKYLFRKEGQNVTLSCEQNLNHDAMYWYRQDPGQGLRLIYYSQIVNDFQKGDIAEGYSVSREKKESFPLTVTSAQKNPTAFYLCASTPDRGWSPLHFGNGTRLTVT.

This chain joins TRBV7-9 and TRBJ2-1; 8 positions agree with TRBD2. V gave up 3 bases and J gave up 10 bases; unmatched junction bases: 8. The CDR3 has 14 amino acids. Germline CDR1 is SEHNR and CDR2 is FQNEAQ (reference sequence). The CDR3: CASSLSGGGDEQFF. CDR3 in DNA: TGTGCCAGCAGCTTGTCGGGAGGGGGGGACGAGCAGTTCTTC. Together with reference TRBV7-9 and TRBJ2-1, the CDR3 gives the full variable domain: DTGVSQNPRHKITKRGQNVTFRCDPISEHNRLYWYRQTLGQGPEFLTYFQNEAQLEKSRLLSDRFSAERPKGSFSTLEIQRTEQGDSAMYLCASSLSGGGDEQFFGPGTRLTVL.

The J gene is TRBJ1-1, the V gene TRBV5-6, with D tentatively TRBD1 (6 bases). Germline assignment: CDR1 SGHDT and CDR2 YYEEEE. Trimming removed 5 bases from V and 7 bases from J, with 18 bases in between. This CDR3 region has 14 residues. The CDR3 DNA is TGTGCCAGCAGATCATCCGGGACACCTGTTGAAGCTTTCTTT. This encodes CASRSSGTPVEAFF.

The chain employs TRBV7-8 and TRBJ2-3, with a possible D match to TRBD1 (6 bases). Germline V gives CDR1 SGHVS, CDR2 FQNEAQ. Trimming stripped 5 bases from V and 0 bases from J, with 21 bases between. The CDR3 has 18 residues. CDR3 coding DNA: TGTGCCAGCAGCCCTGGGTGGCCGAGGACAGAGAGCACAGATACGCAGTATTTT. Its protein product is CASSPGWPRTESTDTQYF. The full variable domain, its missing parts supplied by reference TRBV7-8 and TRBJ2-3, is GAGVSQSPRYKVAKRGQDVALRCDPISGHVSLFWYQQALGQGPEFLTYFQNEAQLDKSGLPSDRFFAERPEGSVSTLKIQRTQQEDSAVYLCASSPGWPRTESTDTQYFGPGTRLTVL.